This T cell receptor beta chain emerged from a study of Ad26.COV2.S vaccination and SARS-CoV-2 variants. On the study more broadly: By the intramuscular route, Ad26.COV2.S was given once, or twice 56 days apart.

V lost 4 bases to trimming and J lost 7 bases, with 10 bases between them. The germline V gene has CDR1 SEHNR and CDR2 FQNEAQ (reference sequence). This CDR3 contains 12 residues. The study's findings and limits: Vaccine and placebo recipients had comparable breadth of non-spike TCRs.

Assay: immunoSEQ multiplex PCR; the TCRdb copy retains only in-frame clones and omits some. In the table there are about 350,000 clones, around nine tenths of which are singletons. With regard to this clone: Its antigen is currently unknown.

Treatment here: around 19 received Ad26.COV2.S at low or high dose, single or two shots; about 5 received placebo; per-sample allocation not given. Each sample was drawn 63 days after the first injection (of vaccine or placebo). Aged 18-55 years, donor was enrolled in Boston in the early 2020s. The chain links TRBV7-9 to TRBJ1-2, with D uncertain. The material was peripheral blood, obtained in a trial of Ad26.COV2.S vaccine versus placebo. The TCR originated in a person between 18 and 60 years old who received the Ad26.COV2.S COVID-19 vaccine or a placebo. The CDR3 sequence is CASSWADTGYTF. The DNA of the CDR3 is TGTGCCAGCAGCTGGGCCGACACTGGCTACACCTTC.